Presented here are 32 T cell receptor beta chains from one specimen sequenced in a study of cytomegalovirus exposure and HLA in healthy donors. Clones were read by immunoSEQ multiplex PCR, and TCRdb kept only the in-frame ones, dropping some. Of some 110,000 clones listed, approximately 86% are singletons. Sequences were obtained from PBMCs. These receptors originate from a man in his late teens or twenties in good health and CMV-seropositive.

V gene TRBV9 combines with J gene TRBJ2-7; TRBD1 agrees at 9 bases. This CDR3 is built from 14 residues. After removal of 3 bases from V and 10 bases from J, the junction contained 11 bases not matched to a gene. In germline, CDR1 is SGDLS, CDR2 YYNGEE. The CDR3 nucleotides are TGTGCCAGCAGCGAGGGGGGGACAGGGTTCCCTCAGTACTTC. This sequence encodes CASSEGGTGFPQYF.

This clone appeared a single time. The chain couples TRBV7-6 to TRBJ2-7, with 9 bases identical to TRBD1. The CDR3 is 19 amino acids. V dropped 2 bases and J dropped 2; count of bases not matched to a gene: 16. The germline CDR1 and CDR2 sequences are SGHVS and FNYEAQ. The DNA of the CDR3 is TGTGCCAGCAGCTTATCCCTTTCCCCGGGACAGGGTGTTGCCTACGAGCAGTACTTC. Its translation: CASSLSLSPGQGVAYEQYF.

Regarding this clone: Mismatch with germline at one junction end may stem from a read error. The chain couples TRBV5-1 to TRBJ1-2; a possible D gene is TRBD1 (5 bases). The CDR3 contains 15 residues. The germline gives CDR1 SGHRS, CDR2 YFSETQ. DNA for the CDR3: TGTGCCAGCAGCTTGGGCAGGGCGTTAGGCTATGGCTACACCTTC. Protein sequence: CASSLGRALGYGYTF.

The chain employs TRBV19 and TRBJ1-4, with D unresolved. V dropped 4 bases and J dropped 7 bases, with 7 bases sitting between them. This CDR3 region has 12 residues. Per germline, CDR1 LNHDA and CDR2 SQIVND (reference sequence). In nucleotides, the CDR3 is TGTGCCAGTAGTACATGGGCTGAAAAACTGTTTTTT. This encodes CASSTWAEKLFF.

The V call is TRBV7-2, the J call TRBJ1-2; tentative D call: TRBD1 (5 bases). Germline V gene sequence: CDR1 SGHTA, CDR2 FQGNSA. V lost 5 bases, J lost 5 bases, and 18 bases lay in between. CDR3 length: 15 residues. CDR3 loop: CASSPQGGTGYGYTF. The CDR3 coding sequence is TGTGCCAGCAGCCCCCAGGGAGGCACTGGTTATGGCTACACCTTC.

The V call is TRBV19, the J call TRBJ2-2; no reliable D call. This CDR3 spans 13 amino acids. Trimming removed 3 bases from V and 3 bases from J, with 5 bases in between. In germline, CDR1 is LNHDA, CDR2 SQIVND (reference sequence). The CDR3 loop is CASSIFDTGELFF. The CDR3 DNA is TGTGCCAGTAGTATTTTCGACACCGGGGAGCTGTTTTTT.

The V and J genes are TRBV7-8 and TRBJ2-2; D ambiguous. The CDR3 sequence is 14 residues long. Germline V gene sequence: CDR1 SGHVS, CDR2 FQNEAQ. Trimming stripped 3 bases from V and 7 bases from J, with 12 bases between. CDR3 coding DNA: TGTGCCAGCAGCTTGGTCCTGACGGGCGGGGAGCTGTTTTTT. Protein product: CASSLVLTGGELFF.

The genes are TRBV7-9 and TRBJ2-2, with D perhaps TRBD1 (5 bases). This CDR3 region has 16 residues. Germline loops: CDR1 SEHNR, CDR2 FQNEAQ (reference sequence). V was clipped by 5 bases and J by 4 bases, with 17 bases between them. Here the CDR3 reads CASSDTTGQGTGELFF. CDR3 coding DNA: TGTGCCAGCAGCGATACAACCGGGCAGGGCACCGGGGAGCTGTTTTTT.

CDR3 region: CASSLGGSSGLPQETQYF. The CDR3 nucleotides read TGCGCCAGCAGCTTGGGGGGATCTAGCGGGTTACCCCAAGAGACCCAGTACTTC. This chain uses TRBV5-1 with TRBJ2-5, with TRBD2 matching over 8 bases. In germline, CDR1 is SGHRS, CDR2 YFSETQ. CDR3 length: 18 residues. Trimming at V came to 0 bases and at J to 1 base, leaving 11 bases not matched to a gene.

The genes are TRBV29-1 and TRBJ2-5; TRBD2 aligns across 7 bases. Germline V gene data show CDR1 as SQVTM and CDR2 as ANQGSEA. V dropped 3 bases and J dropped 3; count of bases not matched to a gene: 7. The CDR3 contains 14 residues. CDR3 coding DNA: TGCAGCGTTGACGTCATTCTAGCGGAAGAGACCCAGTACTTC. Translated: CSVDVILAEETQYF.

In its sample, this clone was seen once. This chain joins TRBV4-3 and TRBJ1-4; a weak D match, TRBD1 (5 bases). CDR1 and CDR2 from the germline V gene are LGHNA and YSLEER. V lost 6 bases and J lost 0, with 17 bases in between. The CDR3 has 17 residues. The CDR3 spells CASSLGRVVSTNEKLFF. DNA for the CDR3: TGCGCCAGCAGTTTAGGCAGGGTTGTCTCAACTAATGAAAAACTGTTTTTT.

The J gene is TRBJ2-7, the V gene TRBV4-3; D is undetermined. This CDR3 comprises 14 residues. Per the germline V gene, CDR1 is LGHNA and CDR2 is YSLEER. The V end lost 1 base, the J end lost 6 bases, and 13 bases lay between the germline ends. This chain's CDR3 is CASSQVALLSEQYF. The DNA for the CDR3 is TGCGCCAGCAGCCAAGTTGCCCTTTTGAGCGAGCAGTACTTC.

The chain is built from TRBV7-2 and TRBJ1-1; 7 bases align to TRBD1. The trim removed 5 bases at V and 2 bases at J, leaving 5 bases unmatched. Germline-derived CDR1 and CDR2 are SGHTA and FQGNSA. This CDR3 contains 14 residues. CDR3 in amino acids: CASSMGTANTEAFF. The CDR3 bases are TGTGCCAGCAGCATGGGGACAGCCAACACTGAAGCTTTCTTT.

The CDR3 DNA sequence: TGTGCCAGCAGTTTTTGGAGGGTTCGGGACAAAAACATTCAGTACTTC. This codes for CASSFWRVRDKNIQYF. The chain uses TRBV27 and TRBJ2-4; possibly TRBD2 for D (6 bases). Trimming shortened V by 3 bases and J by 3 bases, and 15 bases separated the two germline ends. Germline V gene sequence: CDR1 MNHEY, CDR2 SMNVEV (reference sequence). The CDR3 runs 16 residues.

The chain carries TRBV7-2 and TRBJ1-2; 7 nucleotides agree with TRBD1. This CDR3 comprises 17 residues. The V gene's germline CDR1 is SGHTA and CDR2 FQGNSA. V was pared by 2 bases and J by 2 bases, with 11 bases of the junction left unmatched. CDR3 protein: CASSLTRRLQGNYGYTF. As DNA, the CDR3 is TGTGCCAGCAGCTTAACAAGGAGATTACAGGGGAACTATGGCTACACCTTC.

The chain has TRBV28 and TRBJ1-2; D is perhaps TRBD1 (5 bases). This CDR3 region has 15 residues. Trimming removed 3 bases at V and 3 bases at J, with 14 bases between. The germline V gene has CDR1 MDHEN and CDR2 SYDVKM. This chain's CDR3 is CASSLTWGAHYGYTF. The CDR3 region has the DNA TGTGCCAGCAGTTTGACATGGGGCGCTCACTATGGCTACACCTTC.

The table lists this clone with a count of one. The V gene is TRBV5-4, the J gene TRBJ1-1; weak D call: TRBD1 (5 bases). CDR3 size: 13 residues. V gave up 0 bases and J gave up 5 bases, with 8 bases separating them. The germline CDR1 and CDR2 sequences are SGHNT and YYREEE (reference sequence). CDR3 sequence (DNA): TGTGCCAGCAGCTTGGGGGGGGGTACTGAAGCTTTCTTT. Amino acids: CASSLGGGTEAFF.

The CDR3 coding sequence is TGTGCCAGCAGCCTAACCGAGGGGGCTACTTACAATGAGCAGTTCTTC. Translation: CASSLTEGATYNEQFF. The V and J genes are TRBV7-8 and TRBJ2-1; the match to TRBD1 covers 7 bases. The germline CDR1 and CDR2 sequences are SGHVS and FQNEAQ. Trimming removed 5 bases from V and 4 bases from J; junction bases left unmatched: 11. The length of the CDR3 is 16 residues. Full variable domain (rest looked up from reference TRBV7-8 and TRBJ2-1): GAGVSQSPRYKVAKRGQDVALRCDPISGHVSLFWYQQALGQGPEFLTYFQNEAQLDKSGLPSDRFFAERPEGSVSTLKIQRTQQEDSAVYLCASSLTEGATYNEQFFGPGTRLTVL.

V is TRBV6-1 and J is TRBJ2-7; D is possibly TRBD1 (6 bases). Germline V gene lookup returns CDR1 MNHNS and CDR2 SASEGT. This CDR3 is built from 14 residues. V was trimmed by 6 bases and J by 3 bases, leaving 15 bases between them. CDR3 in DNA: TGTGCCAGCAGACCGAGGGGACAACTCTACGAGCAGTACTTC. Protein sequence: CASRPRGQLYEQYF.

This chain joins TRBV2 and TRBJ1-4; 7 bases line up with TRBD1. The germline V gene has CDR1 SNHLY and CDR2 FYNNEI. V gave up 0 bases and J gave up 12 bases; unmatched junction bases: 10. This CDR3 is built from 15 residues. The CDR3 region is CASSEAGPRQGELFF. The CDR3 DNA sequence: TGTGCCAGCAGTGAAGCGGGGCCCCGACAGGGTGAACTGTTTTTT.

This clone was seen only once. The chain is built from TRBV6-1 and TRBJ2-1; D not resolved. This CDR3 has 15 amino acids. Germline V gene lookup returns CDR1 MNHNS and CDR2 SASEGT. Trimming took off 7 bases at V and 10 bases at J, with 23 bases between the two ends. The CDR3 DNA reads TGTGCCAGCACAAGTAGTAGCAATCTGTTTGGCGAGCAGTTCTTC. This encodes CASTSSSNLFGEQFF.

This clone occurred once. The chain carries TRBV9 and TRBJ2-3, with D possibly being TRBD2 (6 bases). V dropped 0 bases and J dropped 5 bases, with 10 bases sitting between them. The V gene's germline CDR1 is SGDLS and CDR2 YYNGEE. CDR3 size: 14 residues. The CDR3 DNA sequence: TGTGCCAGCAGCGTAGTCCCGGGGGAAGATACGCAGTATTTT. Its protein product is CASSVVPGEDTQYF. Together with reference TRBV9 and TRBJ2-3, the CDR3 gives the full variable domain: DSGVTQTPKHLITATGQRVTLRCSPRSGDLSVYWYQQSLDQGLQFLIQYYNGEERAKGNILERFSAQQFPDLHSELNLSSLELGDSALYFCASSVVPGEDTQYFGPGTRLTVL.

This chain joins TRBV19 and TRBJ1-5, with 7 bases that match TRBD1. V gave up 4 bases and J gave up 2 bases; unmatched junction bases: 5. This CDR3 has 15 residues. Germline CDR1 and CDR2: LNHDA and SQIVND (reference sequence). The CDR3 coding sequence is TGTGCCAGTAGTAAGGGGGCCGCTGGCAATCAGCCCCAGCATTTT. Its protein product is CASSKGAAGNQPQHF.

The CDR3 reads CASSLAGREVYEQYF. The DNA for the CDR3 is TGTGCCAGCAGCTTAGCGGGCAGGGAGGTCTACGAGCAGTACTTC. The J gene is TRBJ2-7, the V gene TRBV11-2; the D gene is possibly TRBD2 (6 bases). The CDR3 sequence is 15 residues long. V was shortened by 1 base and J by 3 bases, with 13 bases between the two germline ends. Germline loops: CDR1 SGHAT, CDR2 FQNNGV.

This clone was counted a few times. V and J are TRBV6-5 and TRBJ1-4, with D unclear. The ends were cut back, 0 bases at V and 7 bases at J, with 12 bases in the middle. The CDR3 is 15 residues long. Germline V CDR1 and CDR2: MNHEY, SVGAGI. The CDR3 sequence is CASSYSTGLGEKLFF. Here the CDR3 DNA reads TGTGCCAGCAGTTACTCGACGGGGTTGGGTGAAAAACTGTTTTTT.

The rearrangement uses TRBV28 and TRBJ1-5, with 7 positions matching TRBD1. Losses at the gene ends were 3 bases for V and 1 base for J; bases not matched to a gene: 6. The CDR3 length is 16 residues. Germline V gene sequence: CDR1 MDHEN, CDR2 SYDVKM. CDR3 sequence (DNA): TGTGCCAGCAGTTTTGACAGGGAGGTGAGCAATCAGCCCCAGCATTTT. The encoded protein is CASSFDREVSNQPQHF. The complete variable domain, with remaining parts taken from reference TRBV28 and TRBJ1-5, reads DVKVTQSSRYLVKRTGEKVFLECVQDMDHENMFWYRQDPGLGLRLIYFSYDVKMKEKGDIPEGYSVSREKKERFSLILESASTNQTSMYLCASSFDREVSNQPQHFGDGTRLSIL.

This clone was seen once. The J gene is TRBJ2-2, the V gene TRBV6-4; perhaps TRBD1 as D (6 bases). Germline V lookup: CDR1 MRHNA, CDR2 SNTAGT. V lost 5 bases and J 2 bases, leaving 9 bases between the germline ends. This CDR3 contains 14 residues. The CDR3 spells CASSPDSNTGELFF. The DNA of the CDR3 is TGTGCCAGCAGTCCGGACAGCAACACCGGGGAGCTGTTTTTT.

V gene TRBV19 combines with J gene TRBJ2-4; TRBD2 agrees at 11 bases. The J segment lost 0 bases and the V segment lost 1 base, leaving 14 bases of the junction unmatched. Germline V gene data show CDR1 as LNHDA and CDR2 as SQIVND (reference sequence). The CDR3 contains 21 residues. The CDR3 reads CASSIGKPLAGDSRAKNIQYF. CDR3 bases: TGTGCCAGTAGTATAGGGAAACCACTAGCGGGGGACTCTAGAGCCAAAAACATTCAGTACTTC. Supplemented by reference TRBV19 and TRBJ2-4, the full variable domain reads DGGITQSPKYLFRKEGQNVTLSCEQNLNHDAMYWYRQDPGQGLRLIYYSQIVNDFQKGDIAEGYSVSREKKESFPLTVTSAQKNPTAFYLCASSIGKPLAGDSRAKNIQYFGAGTRLSVL.

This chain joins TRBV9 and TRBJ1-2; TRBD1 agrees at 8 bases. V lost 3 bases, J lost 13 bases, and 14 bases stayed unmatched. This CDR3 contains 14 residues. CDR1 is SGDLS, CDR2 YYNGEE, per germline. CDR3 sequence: CASSDLDRGRACTF. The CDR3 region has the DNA TGTGCCAGCAGCGACCTTGACAGGGGAAGAGCTTGCACCTTC.

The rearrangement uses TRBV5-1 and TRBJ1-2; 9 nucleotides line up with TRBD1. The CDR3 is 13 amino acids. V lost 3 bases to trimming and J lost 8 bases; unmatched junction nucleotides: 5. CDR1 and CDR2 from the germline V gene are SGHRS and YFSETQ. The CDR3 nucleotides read TGCGCCAGCAGCTATACAGGGGGCCACGGCTACACCTTC. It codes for CASSYTGGHGYTF.

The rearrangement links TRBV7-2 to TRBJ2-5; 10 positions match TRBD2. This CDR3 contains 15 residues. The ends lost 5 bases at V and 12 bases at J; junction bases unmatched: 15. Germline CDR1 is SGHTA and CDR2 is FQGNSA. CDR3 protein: CASSPGSGGAEEKYF. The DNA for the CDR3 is TGTGCCAGCAGCCCTGGAAGCGGGGGGGCCGAGGAGAAGTACTTC.

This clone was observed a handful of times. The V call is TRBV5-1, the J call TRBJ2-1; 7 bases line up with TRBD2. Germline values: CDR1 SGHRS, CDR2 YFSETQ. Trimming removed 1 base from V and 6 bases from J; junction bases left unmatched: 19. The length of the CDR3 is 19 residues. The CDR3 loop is CASSLRGARAGDKGNEQFF. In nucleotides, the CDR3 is TGCGCCAGCAGCTTGAGAGGTGCTAGGGCGGGGGATAAAGGCAATGAGCAGTTCTTC. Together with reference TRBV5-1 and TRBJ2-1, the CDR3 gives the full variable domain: KAGVTQTPRYLIKTRGQQVTLSCSPISGHRSVSWYQQTPGQGLQFLFEYFSETQRNKGNFPGRFSGRQFSNSRSEMNVSTLELGDSALYLCASSLRGARAGDKGNEQFFGPGTRLTVL.